The present T cell receptor (beta chain) was sequenced within a study of blood T cell repertoires in COVID-19. The repertoire was sequenced with immunoSEQ multiplex PCR; TCRdb's copy has only in-frame clones and lacks some. The sample contains some 98,000 clones, roughly 79% of which appear only once. The CDR3 sequence is 16 residues long. Trimming left V 1 base short and J 4 bases short, with 17 bases between. Germline values: CDR1 LGHDT, CDR2 YNNKEL (reference sequence). The sequence came from a man between 65 and 80 years old with acute or convalescent COVID-19. Source material: peripheral blood. V is TRBV3-1 (or the pseudogene TRBV3-2) and J is TRBJ2-7; D not certain. The CDR3 here is CASSQGYGRNTYEQYF. The CDR3, as DNA: TGTGCCAGCAGCCAAGGATACGGCAGGAATACTTACGAGCAGTACTTC.